This TCR beta chain was captured in a study of regulatory T cells in long-lasting Graves disease. This clonotype has more than one count but fewer than ten. Its antigen is still unknown. CDR3 length: 11 amino acids. Per germline, CDR1 LNHNV and CDR2 YYDKDF (reference sequence). V lost 0 bases and J lost 14, with 8 bases in between. General study findings and limits: The study found TRBV28, TRBJ1-2 and TRBJ2-5 favored in persistent disease. It was peripheral blood alone, not thyroid tissue, that was studied. Authors noted too few samples as a limitation. Patients with persistent disease shared roughly 3,000 public clonotypes, outpacing the 966 shared by new patients.

Indicated time point: persistent/refractory GD, antithyroid drugs over 5 years with positive TRAb. The TCR library was prepared using RNA isolated from PBMCs. iRepertoire HTBI primers and Arm-PCR of CDR3 regions built TCR beta libraries. Using its own MiXCR run on the multiplex PCR reads, TCRdb lists one record per CDR3 protein. The sample holds about half a million distinct CDR3 sequences, approximately 23% seen once. The source material was peripheral blood mononuclear cells (PBMCs), sampled when the disease was refractory, from a patient treated with antithyroid drugs. The chain combines TRBV15 with TRBJ1-5; unclear D gene. The TCR was taken from a female donor with Graves disease. The CDR3 bases are TGTGCCACCAGCAGAGATGGGTATAAGCATTTT. Translation: CATSRDGYKHF.